This T cell receptor beta chain was recovered during a study of T-cell memory formation after mild COVID-19. Study results and limitations: Detection of some responders pre-infection suggested pre-existing cross-reactive memory T cells participated.

TCRdb independently ran MiXCR on the 5' RACE reads; one entry per CDR3 protein. The top ten hold approximately 12% of the sample, which has 500,000 to 550,000 distinct CDR3 sequences, about a fifth seen once. A note on this clonotype: Its matching antigen is unknown.

This CDR3 spans 15 amino acids. After removal of 4 bases from V and 10 bases from J, the junction contained 8 bases not matched to a gene. The sample comprised PBMCs or a T cell subset sorted from them (not recorded which). The TCR was taken from an adult woman who had mild COVID-19 (a few samples of this study predate the infection). Cell type and time point are not known. The V and J genes are TRBV12-3 or TRBV12-4 and TRBJ1-6, with 9 bases lining up with TRBD1. The CDR3 DNA reads TGTGCCAGCAGTTCCACCGGGACAGGGTGGTCACCCCTCCACTTT. Amino acid sequence: CASSSTGTGWSPLHF.